Described below is a single T cell receptor (beta chain) sequence and its context. All donors qualified as healthy HIV-negative adults and had experienced no recent acute infections or vaccinations. This record comes from a study of shared clonotypes between healthy human individuals. Whole-study context: The study drew on a couple of women and a few men aged 18 to 49 as donors. A donor's plate count was three for CD4 naive and three for CD4 memory; CD8 naive had two and CD8 memory one.

Sequencing used immunoSEQ multiplex PCR; TCRdb keeps in-frame clones, though not all of them. The top ten hold 0.4% to 0.55% of the sample, which has 800,000 to 1,200,000 clones, around 78% seen once. CDR3 size: 14 residues. V was pared by 2 bases and J by 0 bases, with 8 bases between. Germline V gene sequence: CDR1 SGHTA, CDR2 FQGNSA. The source is a man younger than 35 in good health. Some clones in this sample may be carry-over from other donors' samples. The chain combines TRBV7-2 with TRBJ2-7; tentative D call: TRBD1 (6 bases). Sequencing input: memory CD4+ T cells from PBMCs. The subset was: CD45RA-negative fraction. The CDR3 DNA sequence: TGTGCCAGCAGCTTACAGGGGCTCTCCTACGAGCAGTACTTC. Its protein product is CASSLQGLSYEQYF.